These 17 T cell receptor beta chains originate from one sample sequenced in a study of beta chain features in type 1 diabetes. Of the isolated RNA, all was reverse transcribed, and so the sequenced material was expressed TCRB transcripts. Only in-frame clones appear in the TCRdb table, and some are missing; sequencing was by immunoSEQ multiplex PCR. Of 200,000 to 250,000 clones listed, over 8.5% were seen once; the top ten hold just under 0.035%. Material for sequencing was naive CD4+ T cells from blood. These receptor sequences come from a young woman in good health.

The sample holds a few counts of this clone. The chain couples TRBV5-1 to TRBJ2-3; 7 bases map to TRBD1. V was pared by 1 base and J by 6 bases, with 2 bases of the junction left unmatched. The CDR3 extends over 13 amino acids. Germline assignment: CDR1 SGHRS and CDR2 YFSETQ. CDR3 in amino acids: CASSLQGVDTQYF. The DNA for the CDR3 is TGCGCCAGCAGCTTGCAGGGGGTCGATACGCAGTATTTT.

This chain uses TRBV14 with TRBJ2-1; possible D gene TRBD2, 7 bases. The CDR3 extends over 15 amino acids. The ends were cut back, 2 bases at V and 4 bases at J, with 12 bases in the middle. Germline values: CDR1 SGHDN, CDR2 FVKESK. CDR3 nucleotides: TGTGCCAGCAGCCAATCCGGGGGGCCGTACAATGAGCAGTTCTTC. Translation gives CASSQSGGPYNEQFF.

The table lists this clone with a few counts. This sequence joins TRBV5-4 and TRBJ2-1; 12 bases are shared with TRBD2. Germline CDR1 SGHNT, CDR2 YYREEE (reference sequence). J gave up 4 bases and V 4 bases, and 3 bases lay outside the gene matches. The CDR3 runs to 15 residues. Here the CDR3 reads CASSQGLAGYNEQFF. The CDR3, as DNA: TGTGCCAGCAGCCAGGGACTAGCGGGTTACAATGAGCAGTTCTTC.

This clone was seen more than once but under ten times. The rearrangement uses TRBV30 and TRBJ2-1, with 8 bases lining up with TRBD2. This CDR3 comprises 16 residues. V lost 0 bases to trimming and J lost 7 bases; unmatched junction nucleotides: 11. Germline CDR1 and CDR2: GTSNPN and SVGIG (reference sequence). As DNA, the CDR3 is TGTGCCTGGAGTGTAGCCGGAAGCGGGAGCGAGAATGAGCAGTTCTTC. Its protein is CAWSVAGSGSENEQFF.

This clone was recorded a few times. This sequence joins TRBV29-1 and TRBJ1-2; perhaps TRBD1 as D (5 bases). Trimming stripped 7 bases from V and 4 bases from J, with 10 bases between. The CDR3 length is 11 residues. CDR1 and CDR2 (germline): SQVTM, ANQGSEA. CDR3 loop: CSASDSYGYTF. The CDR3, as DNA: TGCAGCGCCTCCGACAGCTATGGCTACACCTTC.

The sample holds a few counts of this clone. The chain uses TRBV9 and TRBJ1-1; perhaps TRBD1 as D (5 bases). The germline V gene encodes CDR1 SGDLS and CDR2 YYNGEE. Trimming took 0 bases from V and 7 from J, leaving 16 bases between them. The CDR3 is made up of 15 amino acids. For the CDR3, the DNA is TGTGCCAGCAGCGTAGGGGGGAGGGCCCCCCTTGAAGCTTTCTTT. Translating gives CASSVGGRAPLEAFF.

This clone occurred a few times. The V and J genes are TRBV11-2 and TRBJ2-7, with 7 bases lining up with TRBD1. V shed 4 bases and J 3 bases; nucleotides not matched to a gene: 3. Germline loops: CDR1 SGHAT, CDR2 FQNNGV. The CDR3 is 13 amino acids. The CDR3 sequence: CASSSGQVYEQYF. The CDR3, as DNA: TGTGCCAGCAGCTCTGGACAGGTCTACGAGCAGTACTTC.

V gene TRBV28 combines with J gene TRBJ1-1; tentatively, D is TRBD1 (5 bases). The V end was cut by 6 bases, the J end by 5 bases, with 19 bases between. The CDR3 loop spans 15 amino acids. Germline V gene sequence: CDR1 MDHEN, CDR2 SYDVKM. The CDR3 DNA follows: TGTGCCAGCAGCTACCCCCCGGCGGGGGGGACTGAAGCTTTCTTT. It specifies CASSYPPAGGTEAFF.

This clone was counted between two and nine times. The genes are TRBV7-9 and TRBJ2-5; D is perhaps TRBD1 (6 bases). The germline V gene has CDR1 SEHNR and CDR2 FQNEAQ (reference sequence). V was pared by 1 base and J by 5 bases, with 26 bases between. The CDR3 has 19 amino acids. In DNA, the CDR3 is TGTGCCAGCAGCTTAGTCGTCCCCTCGAAATTGACAGGTCTGGAGACCCAGTACTTC. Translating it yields CASSLVVPSKLTGLETQYF.

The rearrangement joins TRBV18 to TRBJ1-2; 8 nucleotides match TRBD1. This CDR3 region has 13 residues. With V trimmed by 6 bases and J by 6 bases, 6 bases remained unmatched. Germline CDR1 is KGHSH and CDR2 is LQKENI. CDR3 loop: CASSLGQGDGYTF. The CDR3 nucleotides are TGTGCCAGCTCCCTCGGACAGGGAGATGGCTACACCTTC. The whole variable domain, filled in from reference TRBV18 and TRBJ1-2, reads NAGVMQNPRHLVRRRGQEARLRCSPMKGHSHVYWYRQLPEEGLKFMVYLQKENIIDESGMPKERFSAEFPKEGPSILRIQQVVRGDSAAYFCASSLGQGDGYTFGSGTRLTVV.

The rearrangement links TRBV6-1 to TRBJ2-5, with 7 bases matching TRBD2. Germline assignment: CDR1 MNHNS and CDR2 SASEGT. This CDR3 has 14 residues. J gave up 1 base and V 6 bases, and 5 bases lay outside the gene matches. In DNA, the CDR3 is TGTGCCAGCAGCCTACTAGCGTTCCAAGAGACCCAGTACTTC. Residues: CASSLLAFQETQYF.

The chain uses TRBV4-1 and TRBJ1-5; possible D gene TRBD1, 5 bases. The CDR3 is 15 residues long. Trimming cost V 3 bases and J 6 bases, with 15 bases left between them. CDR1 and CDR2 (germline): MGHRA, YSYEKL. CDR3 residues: CASSQGLVGSQPQHF. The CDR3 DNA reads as TGCGCCAGCAGCCAGGGACTGGTGGGGAGTCAGCCCCAGCATTTT.

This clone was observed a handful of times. The DNA for the CDR3 is TGTGCCAGCAGAGAGCGGGAGTACGAGCAGTACTTC. Its translation is CASREREYEQYF. This sequence joins TRBV2 and TRBJ2-7; 8 bases are shared with TRBD2. Germline CDR1 SNHLY, CDR2 FYNNEI. V was pared by 6 bases and J by 4 bases, with 2 bases of the junction left unmatched. CDR3 size: 12 residues.

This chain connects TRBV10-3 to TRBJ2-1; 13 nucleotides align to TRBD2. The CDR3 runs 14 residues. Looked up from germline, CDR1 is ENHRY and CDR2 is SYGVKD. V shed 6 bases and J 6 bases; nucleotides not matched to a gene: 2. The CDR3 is CAISGLAGVNEQFF. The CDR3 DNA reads TGTGCCATCAGCGGACTAGCGGGAGTCAATGAGCAGTTCTTC.

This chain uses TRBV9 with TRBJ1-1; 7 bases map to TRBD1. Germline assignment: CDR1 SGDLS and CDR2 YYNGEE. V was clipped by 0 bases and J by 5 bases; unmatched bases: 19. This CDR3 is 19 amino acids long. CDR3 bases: TGTGCCAGCAGCGTAGTGGAGGGAACAGGGGCGCAGAGGTGGACTGAAGCTTTCTTT. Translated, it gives CASSVVEGTGAQRWTEAFF.

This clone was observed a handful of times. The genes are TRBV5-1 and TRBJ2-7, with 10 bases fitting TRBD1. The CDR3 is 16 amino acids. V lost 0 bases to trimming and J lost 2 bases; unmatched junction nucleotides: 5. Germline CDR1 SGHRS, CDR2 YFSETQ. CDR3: CASSLAWDRGAYEQYF. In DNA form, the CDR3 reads TGCGCCAGCAGCTTGGCCTGGGACAGGGGTGCCTACGAGCAGTACTTC.

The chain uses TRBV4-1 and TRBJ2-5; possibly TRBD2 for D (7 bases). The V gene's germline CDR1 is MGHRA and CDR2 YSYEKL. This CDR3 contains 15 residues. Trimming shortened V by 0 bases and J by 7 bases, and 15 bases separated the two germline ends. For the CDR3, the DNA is TGCGCCAGCAGCCAAGATAGGGGGGGGCACTGGACCCAGTACTTC. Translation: CASSQDRGGHWTQYF.